The source of this T cell receptor beta chain is a study of Ad26.COV2.S vaccination and SARS-CoV-2 variants. Study-level points and caveats: Participants given vaccine showed non-spike TCR breadth similar to that of placebo recipients. Post-vaccination breadth of spike-specific CD8+ and CD4+ T cell responses was reportedly substantial. Spike-specific TCR breadth in vaccine recipients exceeded that seen in placebo recipients.

Only in-frame clones appear in the TCRdb table, and some are missing; sequencing was by immunoSEQ multiplex PCR. The table includes 400,000 to 500,000 clones, over 75% detected once. Comment on this clone: Its target is not known.

This CDR3 has 14 amino acids. Per the germline V gene, CDR1 is MNHEY and CDR2 is SVGEGT. The V end lost 6 bases, the J end lost 2 bases, and 11 bases lay between the germline ends. As for treatment: about 20 received Ad26.COV2.S at low or high dose, single or two shots; five or six received placebo; per-sample allocation not given. Collection of samples fell on day 63 after the first vaccine or placebo injection. V usage is TRBV6-2 or TRBV6-3 and J usage is TRBJ2-1; D gene unclear. The sequenced sample was peripheral blood, obtained in a trial of Ad26.COV2.S vaccine versus placebo. This sequence was found in a person between 18 and 59 years old who received the Ad26.COV2.S COVID-19 vaccine or a placebo. In DNA form, the CDR3 reads TGTGCCAGCAGCCTAGGCTCCACCTACAATGAGCAGTTCTTC. This gives the protein CASSLGSTYNEQFF.